This is a list of T cell receptor beta chains from one sample in a study of cytotoxic CD8 clonotypes in ibrutinib-treated CLL. This table comes from immunoSEQ multiplex PCR, and its TCRdb copy is limited to in-frame clones, with some not included. The table includes about 69,000 clones, 80% detected once. Sequencing used PBMCs, obtained at disease progression, from a patient treated with ibrutinib. Receptor source: a human donor with chronic lymphocytic leukemia. Both conserved end residues are part of each CDR3. D genes are given only for firm matches. Only part of the rows carry a size: once, few, many, or a class if the clone is expanded.

TRBJ1-5	-	TRBV28	-	CASRSAGVGNQPQHF	TGTGCCAGCAGGTCGGCAGGGGTAGGGAATCAGCCCCAGCATTTT
TRBJ1-2	-	TRBV28	-	CASQLRQAGYGYTF	TGTGCCAGCCAACTGCGCCAGGCAGGCTATGGCTACACCTTC
TRBJ1-2	-	TRBV18	few	CASRGDPGYTF	TGTGCCAGCCGGGGTGATCCTGGCTACACCTTC
TRBJ2-5	-	TRBV12-5	-	CASAHTGGVVTQYF	TGTGCTAGTGCTCACACTGGGGGAGTGGTGACCCAGTACTTC
TRBJ2-6	-	TRBV5-1	-	CASSQSGQGGANVLTF	TGCGCCAGCAGCCAAAGCGGGCAGGGTGGGGCCAACGTCCTGACTTTC
TRBJ1-2	-	TRBV10-3	once	CAIRVTGDIGYTF	TGTGCCATCAGGGTAACGGGGGACATAGGCTACACCTTC
TRBJ2-7	-	TRBV2	-	CASKYQGSLDEQYF	TGTGCCAGCAAGTATCAGGGAAGTCTCGACGAGCAGTACTTC
TRBJ1-2	-	TRBV5-1	few	CASSLAGRSGYTF	TGCGCCAGCAGCTTGGCGGGAAGGTCTGGCTACACCTTC
TRBJ2-1	TRBD2	TRBV7-2	-	CASSLLAGGYNEQFF	TGTGCCAGCAGCTTACTAGCGGGAGGGTACAATGAGCAGTTCTTC
TRBJ2-7	TRBD1	TRBV2	-	CAGFGQGAYEQYF	TGTGCCGGGTTTGGACAGGGGGCTTACGAGCAGTACTTC
TRBJ2-2	-	TRBV30	-	CAWRGDNPNTGELFF	TGTGCCTGGAGGGGGGACAACCCGAACACCGGGGAGCTGTTTTTT
TRBJ1-1	-	TRBV7-9	-	CASSSELSNTEAFF	TGTGCCAGCAGCTCGGAGCTCTCGAACACTGAAGCTTTCTTT
TRBJ2-7	TRBD1	TRBV5-1	-	CASSWQPGQGSYEQYF	TGCGCCAGCAGCTGGCAGCCGGGACAGGGGTCCTACGAGCAGTACTTC
TRBJ1-1	-	TRBV2	few	CASRVGGTMNTEAFF	TGTGCCAGCAGGGTAGGTGGCACAATGAACACTGAAGCTTTCTTT
TRBJ2-7	TRBD1	TRBV5-4	-	CASSRGQGTYEQYF	TGTGCCAGCAGCCGGGGACAGGGGACCTACGAGCAGTACTTC
TRBJ1-5	TRBD1	TRBV29-1	-	CSVAGGTDQPQHF	TGCAGCGTCGCAGGGGGCACGGATCAGCCCCAGCATTTT
TRBJ1-6	-	TRBV27	few	CASSFWSDPNSPLHF	TGTGCCAGCAGTTTTTGGTCAGACCCCAATTCACCCCTCCACTTT
TRBJ1-2	-	TRBV28	-	CASSALVGNYGYTF	TGTGCCAGCAGCGCTTTGGTTGGGAACTATGGCTACACCTTC
TRBJ1-5	-	TRBV6-5	once	CASSYSFTLNQPQHF	TGTGCCAGCAGTTACTCGTTTACATTAAATCAGCCCCAGCATTTT
TRBJ2-4	-	TRBV2	-	CASSPIIREKAKNIQYF	TGTGCCAGCAGTCCGATTATAAGGGAGAAAGCCAAAAACATTCAGTACTTC
TRBJ1-1	-	TRBV5-1	-	CASGPLMNTEAFF	TGCGCCAGTGGGCCTTTAATGAACACTGAAGCTTTCTTT
TRBJ2-3	TRBD1	TRBV11-2	-	CASSGDRRISTDTQYF	TGTGCCAGCAGCGGGGACAGGAGGATTAGCACAGATACGCAGTATTTT
TRBJ2-1	-	TRBV7-9	medium-sized	CASSLEARASYNEQFF	TGTGCCAGCAGCTTAGAAGCGAGGGCCTCCTACAATGAGCAGTTCTTC
TRBJ2-7	-	TRBV25-1	-	CASSQGLGEQYF	TGTGCCAGCAGTCAGGGTTTGGGCGAGCAGTACTTC
TRBJ1-4	-	TRBV2	few	CASNKGGVYEKLFF	TGTGCCAGCAACAAAGGGGGTGTGTATGAAAAACTGTTTTTT
TRBJ2-4	-	TRBV29-1	few	CSVGEGTHLGIQYF	TGCAGCGTTGGTGAAGGGACCCACCTCGGCATTCAGTACTTC
TRBJ2-2	TRBD1	TRBV5-8	once	CASSPRTGRNTGELFF	TGTGCCAGCAGCCCGCGGACAGGGAGGAACACCGGGGAGCTGTTTTTT
TRBJ2-5	TRBD1	TRBV5-1	-	CASSPTTGTVETQYF	TGCGCCAGCAGCCCGACGACAGGGACCGTGGAGACCCAGTACTTC
TRBJ2-7	-	TRBV10-3	-	CATRGLYYGQYF	TGTGCCACCCGGGGCCTATACTACGGGCAGTACTTC
TRBJ2-2	-	TRBV7-3	-	CASSRKNTGELFF	TGTGCCAGCAGCCGGAAGAACACCGGGGAGCTGTTTTTT
TRBJ2-5	-	TRBV4-1	-	CASSQTLLRGLQETQYF	TGCGCCAGCAGCCAAACCTTGTTGCGGGGGCTCCAAGAGACCCAGTACTTC
TRBJ2-5	TRBD2	TRBV4-2	-	CASSQDRYGLEETQYF	TGTGCCAGCAGCCAAGATCGTTACGGACTAGAAGAGACCCAGTACTTC
TRBJ2-7	-	TRBV6-5	-	CASSKQGSNEQYF	TGTGCCAGCAGTAAACAGGGTTCCAACGAGCAGTACTTC
TRBJ1-2	TRBD1	TRBV5-6	-	CASSLFGQGAYGYTF	TGTGCCAGCAGCTTGTTTGGCCAGGGGGCCTATGGCTACACCTTC
TRBJ2-3	TRBD2	TRBV30	-	CAWSDGTSGADTQYF	TGTGCCTGGAGCGACGGGACTAGCGGGGCAGATACGCAGTATTTT
TRBJ2-2	-	TRBV7-8	-	CASSLLAQGQTGELFF	TGTGCCAGCAGCTTACTTGCGCAGGGGCAGACCGGGGAGCTGTTTTTT
TRBJ1-1	-	TRBV18	-	CASLPMAQNTEAFF	TGTGCCAGCCTGCCTATGGCGCAAAACACTGAAGCTTTCTTT
TRBJ2-7	TRBD2	TRBV4-1	-	CASSQEKLAGGYEQYF	TGCGCCAGCAGCCAAGAGAAACTGGCGGGAGGGTACGAGCAGTACTTC
TRBJ2-7	-	TRBV10-2	-	CASSDSSYEQYF	TGCGCCAGCAGTGACAGTTCCTACGAGCAGTACTTC
TRBJ1-3	-	TRBV28	-	CASSPSGRISGNTIYF	TGTGCCAGCAGTCCCTCGGGACGGATCTCTGGAAACACCATATATTTT
TRBJ2-3	TRBD2	TRBV27	few	CASSFYASGRGADTQYF	TGTGCCAGCAGTTTTTACGCTAGCGGGCGGGGCGCAGATACGCAGTATTTT
TRBJ1-2	-	TRBV6-1	-	CASSDNTGYYGYTF	TGTGCCAGCAGTGATAACACGGGTTACTATGGCTACACCTTC